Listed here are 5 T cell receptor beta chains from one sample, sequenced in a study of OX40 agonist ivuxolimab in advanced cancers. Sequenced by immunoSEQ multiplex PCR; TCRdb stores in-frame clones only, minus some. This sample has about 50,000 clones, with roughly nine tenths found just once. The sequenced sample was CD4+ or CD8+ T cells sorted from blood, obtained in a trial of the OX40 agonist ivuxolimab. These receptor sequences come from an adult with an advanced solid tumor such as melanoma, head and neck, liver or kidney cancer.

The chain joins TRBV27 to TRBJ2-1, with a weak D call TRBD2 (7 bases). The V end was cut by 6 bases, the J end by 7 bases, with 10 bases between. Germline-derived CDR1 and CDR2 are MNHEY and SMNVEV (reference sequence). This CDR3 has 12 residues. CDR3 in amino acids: CASRGGVNEQFF. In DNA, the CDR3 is TGTGCCAGCAGAGGGGGGGTGAATGAGCAGTTCTTC.

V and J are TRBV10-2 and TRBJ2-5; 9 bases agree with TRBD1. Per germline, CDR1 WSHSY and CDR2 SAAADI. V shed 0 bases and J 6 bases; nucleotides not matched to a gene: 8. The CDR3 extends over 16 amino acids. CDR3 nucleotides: TGCGCCAGCAGTGAGTCGGGGGGACAGGGCACGAAGACCCAGTACTTC. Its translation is CASSESGGQGTKTQYF.

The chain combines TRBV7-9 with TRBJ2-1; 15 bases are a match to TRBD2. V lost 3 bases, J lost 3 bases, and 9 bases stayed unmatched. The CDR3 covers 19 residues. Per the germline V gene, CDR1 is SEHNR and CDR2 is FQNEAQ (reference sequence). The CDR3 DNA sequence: TGTGCCAGCAGCTTCGCCGGGACTAGCGGGAGGCTGGTCTACAATGAGCAGTTCTTC. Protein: CASSFAGTSGRLVYNEQFF.

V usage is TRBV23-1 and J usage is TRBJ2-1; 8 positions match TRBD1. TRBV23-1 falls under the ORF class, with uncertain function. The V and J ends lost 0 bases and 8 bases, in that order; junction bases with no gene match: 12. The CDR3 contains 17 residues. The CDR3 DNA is TGCGCCAGCAGTCAATCGATTGCGGACAGGGCTAGGGATGAGCAGTTCTTC. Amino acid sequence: CASSQSIADRARDEQFF.

The CDR3 loop is CASSVGWDRVNYGYTF. The CDR3 DNA follows: TGTGCCAGCAGCGTAGGCTGGGACAGGGTGAACTATGGCTACACCTTC. The chain joins TRBV9 to TRBJ1-2; 9 positions match TRBD1. Germline loops: CDR1 SGDLS, CDR2 YYNGEE. The CDR3 loop spans 16 amino acids. Germline trimming cut 0 bases from V and 2 bases from J; bases unmatched to any gene: 5.